A single sample is the source of the 28 T cell receptor beta chains below, sequenced in a study of blood T cell repertoires in COVID-19. Profiling relied on immunoSEQ multiplex PCR, and the TCRdb table lists in-frame clones only, not all of them. This table has more than 200,000 clones, around 89% appearing once. The sample consisted of peripheral blood. The receptor source for this set is a woman in her thirties with COVID-19, enrolled during active disease.

The V and J genes are TRBV3-1 (or the pseudogene TRBV3-2) and TRBJ2-1; unclear D gene. With 7 bases removed from V and 4 bases from J, the gap between germline ends came to 5 bases. Germline values: CDR1 LGHDT, CDR2 YNNKEL (reference sequence). This CDR3 region has 11 residues. CDR3 loop: CASTGYNEQFF. CDR3 nucleotides: TGTGCCAGCACCGGTTACAATGAGCAGTTCTTC.

The rearrangement uses TRBV11-2 and TRBJ2-1; possible D gene TRBD1, 5 bases. Germline V gives CDR1 SGHAT, CDR2 FQNNGV. Trimming shortened V by 3 bases and J by 6 bases, and 15 bases separated the two germline ends. CDR3 length: 15 residues. CDR3 bases: TGTGCCAGCAGCTTTGAAGTAGGGGCAGTCAATGAGCAGTTCTTC. As protein: CASSFEVGAVNEQFF.

The V gene is TRBV11-3, the J gene TRBJ2-5, with D possibly matching TRBD1 (6 bases). V gave up 1 base and J gave up 2 bases, with 14 bases separating them. This CDR3 has 16 amino acids. Germline V gene lookup returns CDR1 SGHNT and CDR2 YENEEA. The CDR3 DNA reads TGTGCCAGCAGCTTAGGAGCCGGACAGATACAAGAGACCCAGTACTTC. Translated: CASSLGAGQIQETQYF.

V usage is TRBV4-1 and J usage is TRBJ2-2; maybe TRBD2 (6 bases). Germline assignment: CDR1 MGHRA and CDR2 YSYEKL. CDR3 length: 16 residues. V lost 1 base, J lost 7 bases, and 16 bases lay in between. The CDR3 sequence is CASSQVSSGVGGELFF. CDR3 bases: TGCGCCAGCAGCCAAGTGTCTTCGGGAGTGGGCGGGGAGCTGTTTTTT.

The gene calls are TRBV6-2 or TRBV6-3 and TRBJ1-5; a weak D match, TRBD1 (5 bases). The length of the CDR3 is 15 residues. Trimming left V 5 bases short and J 1 base short, with 12 bases between. Germline V CDR1 and CDR2: MNHEY, SVGEGT. DNA for the CDR3: TGTGCCAGCAGTGTTGACAGCCCGAGCAATCAGCCCCAGCATTTT. Protein: CASSVDSPSNQPQHF.

The chain carries TRBV29-1 and TRBJ1-1; TRBD1 aligns across 9 bases. V trimming: 3 bases; J trimming: 1 base; junction bases outside the gene matches: 0. In germline, CDR1 is SQVTM, CDR2 ANQGSEA. The CDR3 sequence is 13 residues long. This chain's CDR3 is CSVEGQGNTEAFF. In nucleotides, the CDR3 is TGCAGCGTTGAGGGACAGGGGAACACTGAAGCTTTCTTT.

V usage is TRBV27 and J usage is TRBJ1-1; D perhaps matches TRBD1 (6 bases). The CDR3 loop spans 15 amino acids. CDR1 is MNHEY and CDR2 is SMNVEV in the germline V gene (reference sequence). V lost 2 bases and J lost 7, with 17 bases in between. CDR3 loop: CASSLLQGRLGEAFF. DNA of the CDR3: TGTGCCAGCAGTTTACTACAGGGTAGGTTGGGTGAAGCTTTCTTT.

The chain joins TRBV24-1 to TRBJ1-6; possibly TRBD1 for D (5 bases). The CDR3 is 17 residues long. V dropped 4 bases and J dropped 0 bases, with 12 bases sitting between them. Per germline, CDR1 KGHDR and CDR2 SFDVKD. CDR3 region: CATSERGESSYNSPLHF. The CDR3 DNA follows: TGTGCCACCAGTGAAAGGGGCGAAAGCTCCTATAATTCACCCCTCCACTTT.

V gene TRBV18 combines with J gene TRBJ1-5; possibly TRBD1 for D (5 bases). Trimming shortened V by 0 bases and J by 3 bases, and 6 bases separated the two germline ends. The germline gives CDR1 KGHSH, CDR2 LQKENI. The CDR3 is made up of 14 amino acids. The DNA for the CDR3 is TGTGCCAGCTCACCACCAGGGGACAATCAGCCCCAGCATTTT. This translates into CASSPPGDNQPQHF.

This clone has a single count. The V call is TRBV11-2, the J call TRBJ1-4, with D perhaps matching TRBD1 (6 bases). This CDR3 has 15 amino acids. Trimming took off 2 bases at V and 8 bases at J, with 15 bases between the two ends. CDR1 is SGHAT, CDR2 FQNNGV, per germline. The CDR3: CASSLLQGLGEKLFF. For the CDR3, the DNA is TGTGCCAGCAGCTTATTGCAGGGGCTGGGGGAAAAACTGTTTTTT.

This clone showed up just once. The rearrangement uses TRBV21-1 and TRBJ1-3; the table gives TRBD1 as D, unverified against the DNA. TRBV21-1 has pseudogene status. The CDR3 contains 17 residues. The CDR3 is CASSKGKGAGPGNTIYF. The CDR3 DNA follows: TGTGCCAGCAGCAAAGGGAAAGGGGCCGGTCCTGGAAACACCATATATTTT.

The chain joins TRBV4-1 to TRBJ2-3; 15 nucleotides match TRBD2. The CDR3 is made up of 22 amino acids. J was trimmed by 0 bases and V by 3 bases; bases with no gene match: 16. Germline assignment: CDR1 MGHRA and CDR2 YSYEKL. CDR3 nucleotide sequence: TGCGCCAGCAGCCAGACCACCTTGGGGACTAGCGGGGGGATCTACAGCACAGATACGCAGTATTTT. This sequence encodes CASSQTTLGTSGGIYSTDTQYF.

The genes are TRBV4-3 and TRBJ1-3, with 9 bases fitting TRBD1. Germline CDR1 LGHNA, CDR2 YSLEER. The CDR3 consists of 15 residues. Unmatched junction bases numbered 2, after V lost 3 bases and J lost 2 bases. The CDR3 sequence: CASSQTGGAGNTIYF. Here the CDR3 DNA reads TGCGCCAGCAGCCAGACAGGGGGAGCTGGAAACACCATATATTTT.

The CDR3 is CASRGQLQETQYF. CDR3 bases: TGTGCCAGCAGGGGCCAATTGCAAGAGACCCAGTACTTC. The V and J genes are TRBV12-3 or TRBV12-4 and TRBJ2-5; D unresolved. The V gene lost 6 bases and the J gene lost 2 bases, with 10 bases spanning the gap. The CDR3 totals 13 residues.

This clone was seen more than once but under ten times. The chain has TRBV7-2 and TRBJ2-7, with 12 bases matching TRBD2. After removal of 5 bases from V and 4 bases from J, the junction contained 6 bases not matched to a gene. The CDR3 sequence is 15 residues long. Germline assignment: CDR1 SGHTA and CDR2 FQGNSA. DNA for the CDR3: TGTGCCAGCAGCCTAGGACTAGCGGGGAAGTACGAGCAGTACTTC. The encoded protein is CASSLGLAGKYEQYF.

The genes are TRBV11-3 and TRBJ2-4; D may be TRBD2 (6 bases). The CDR3 is 18 residues long. Trimming took off 5 bases at V and 0 bases at J, with 20 bases between the two ends. Germline CDR1 and CDR2: SGHNT and YENEEA. Here the CDR3 DNA reads TGTGCCAGCAGCCCGCGGGCTAGCGTGCAGCTAGCCAAAAACATTCAGTACTTC. Protein: CASSPRASVQLAKNIQYF.

The chain combines TRBV10-1 with TRBJ2-6; 7 bases are a match to TRBD1. Germline CDR1 WNHNN, CDR2 SYGVQD (reference sequence). The CDR3 contains 14 residues. J lost 7 bases, V lost 3 bases, and 3 bases had no gene match. CDR3 protein: CASSDRDRANVLTF. The CDR3, as DNA: TGCGCCAGCAGTGACCGGGACAGAGCCAACGTCCTGACTTTC.

The CDR3 region has the DNA TGCGCCAGCAGCTTGGGCAGCTATAATTCACCCCTCCACTTT. Translated, it gives CASSLGSYNSPLHF. The J gene is TRBJ1-6, the V gene TRBV5-1; D is ambiguous. V lost 0 bases to trimming and J lost 3 bases, with 4 bases between them. This CDR3 is 14 amino acids long. CDR1 is SGHRS, CDR2 YFSETQ, per germline.

The CDR3: CAWSLSRTQYF. DNA of the CDR3: TGTGCCTGGAGTCTTAGCCGTACGCAGTATTTT. V usage is TRBV30 and J usage is TRBJ2-3; no clear D. Trimming cost V 2 bases and J 8 bases, with 8 bases left between them. The CDR3 is 11 amino acids. Germline lookup yields CDR1 GTSNPN and CDR2 SVGIG (reference sequence).

The chain couples TRBV5-4 to TRBJ1-1, with 7 bases aligning to TRBD1. With 0 bases clipped from V and 0 bases from J, the junction kept 5 bases outside the gene matches. The length of the CDR3 is 16 residues. The germline V gene encodes CDR1 SGHNT and CDR2 YYREEE (reference sequence). CDR3 DNA sequence: TGTGCCAGCAGCTTGGATACGAGGGGGCTGAACACTGAAGCTTTCTTT. Translating it yields CASSLDTRGLNTEAFF.

The chain combines TRBV4-3 with TRBJ1-6; D may be TRBD1 (5 bases). This CDR3 comprises 14 residues. V was pared by 6 bases and J by 5 bases, with 11 bases between. Germline-derived CDR1 and CDR2 are LGHNA and YSLEER. DNA of the CDR3: TGCGCCAGCAGGGGGACTGTTAATAATTCACCCCTCCACTTT. It specifies CASRGTVNNSPLHF.

The chain joins TRBV18 to TRBJ2-6; 7 positions agree with TRBD1. After removal of 4 bases from V and 3 bases from J, the junction contained 9 bases not matched to a gene. The CDR3 spans 17 residues. CDR1 is KGHSH, CDR2 LQKENI, per germline. The CDR3 region has the DNA TGTGCCAGCTCACAACAATCAAGGGGGCTTGGGGCCAACGTCCTGACTTTC. Protein product: CASSQQSRGLGANVLTF.

The rearrangement uses TRBV15 and TRBJ1-4, with no clear D. Germline V gene lookup returns CDR1 LNHNV and CDR2 YYDKDF (reference sequence). The CDR3 sequence is 15 residues long. V lost 0 bases to trimming and J lost 3 bases, with 8 bases between them. The chain's CDR3 is CATSRDRGSNEKLFF. DNA of the CDR3: TGTGCCACCAGCAGAGATCGGGGATCTAATGAAAAACTGTTTTTT.

This clone was counted a few times. The chain joins TRBV6-4 to TRBJ2-1; 11 bases map to TRBD2. The CDR3 spans 15 residues. Germline trimming cut 5 bases from V and 8 bases from J; bases unmatched to any gene: 8. Germline CDR1 is MRHNA and CDR2 is SNTAGT. DNA of the CDR3: TGTGCCAGCAGTTCGACTAGCGGGGCAGGCGATGAGCAGTTCTTC. This encodes CASSSTSGAGDEQFF.

The chain combines TRBV11-2 with TRBJ2-6; TRBD2 might be the D (6 bases). V lost 5 bases and J lost 0, with 14 bases in between. CDR3 length: 17 amino acids. CDR1 SGHAT and CDR2 FQNNGV come from the germline V gene. The CDR3 DNA sequence: TGTGCCAGCAGCGCATCCGGGAGATACTCTGGGGCCAACGTCCTGACTTTC. It is translated as CASSASGRYSGANVLTF.

The rearrangement uses TRBV11-1 and TRBJ2-7; D gene unclear. CDR3 length equals 12 residues. Germline V gives CDR1 SGHAT, CDR2 FQDESV (reference sequence). Trimming cost V 4 bases and J 4 bases, with 8 bases left between them. This CDR3 reads CASSSRWYEQYF. CDR3 in DNA: TGTGCCAGCAGCTCACGGTGGTACGAGCAGTACTTC.

The chain carries TRBV24-1 and TRBJ2-1; D may be TRBD2 (6 bases). Trimming removed 0 bases at V and 2 bases at J, with 16 bases between. Germline CDR1 reads KGHDR; CDR2 reads SFDVKD. The CDR3 spans 18 residues. The CDR3 sequence: CATSDLPLGGQPYNEQFF. In nucleotides, the CDR3 is TGTGCCACCAGTGATTTGCCTCTGGGAGGACAACCCTACAATGAGCAGTTCTTC.

V is TRBV6-1 and J is TRBJ2-3, with TRBD1 matching over 8 bases. This CDR3 region has 16 residues. Germline V gene data show CDR1 as MNHNS and CDR2 as SASEGT. Unmatched junction bases numbered 8, after V lost 0 bases and J lost 6 bases. Here the CDR3 reads CASSEAKGQGSDTQYF. For the CDR3, the DNA is TGTGCCAGCAGTGAAGCTAAAGGACAGGGATCCGATACGCAGTATTTT.